Shown below are 12 T cell receptor beta chains from a single sample sequenced in a study of response to subunit inactivated influenza vaccine. TCRdb analysed the RT-PCR reads with MiXCR anew, one entry per CDR3 protein. The sample gives 200,000 to 300,000 distinct CDR3 sequences, more than 9% of which show up once; under 10% is in the top ten. Specimen: non-naive T cells sorted from PBMCs, collected roughly 15 days before vaccination. These TCRs come from a man in his forties or fifties who received an inactivated influenza vaccine.

There are many counts of this clonotype. CDR3 nucleotides: TGCGCCAGCCGAGAATCCCAAGAGACCCAGTACTTC. It encodes CASRESQETQYF. The rearrangement joins TRBV5-1 to TRBJ2-5; no reliable D call. This CDR3 has 12 residues. Trimming took off 7 bases at V and 1 base at J, with 8 bases between the two ends. Per the germline V gene, CDR1 is SGHRS and CDR2 is YFSETQ.

The chain links TRBV4-3 to TRBJ2-7; D perhaps matches TRBD2 (6 bases). CDR3 size: 14 residues. CDR1 LGHNA and CDR2 YSLEER come from the germline V gene. Trimming took 1 base from V and 6 from J, leaving 13 bases between them. CDR3: CASSQGPAGIEQYF. The CDR3 bases are TGCGCCAGCAGCCAAGGGCCCGCGGGGATCGAGCAGTACTTC.

V usage is TRBV30 and J usage is TRBJ1-1; 7 bases fit TRBD1. From germline, CDR1 is GTSNPN and CDR2 SVGIG (reference sequence). Trimming at V came to 0 bases and at J to 1 base, leaving 5 bases not matched to a gene. This CDR3 is 15 amino acids long. The CDR3, as DNA: TGTGCCTGGAGTGTGACAGGGAGCACGAACACTGAAGCTTTCTTT. Residues: CAWSVTGSTNTEAFF.

The rearrangement joins TRBV27 to TRBJ2-7, with D unclear. Trimming pared 3 bases from V and 3 bases from J, leaving 15 bases between. The CDR3 sequence is 15 residues long. Germline assignment: CDR1 MNHEY and CDR2 SMNVEV (reference sequence). CDR3 nucleotide sequence: TGTGCCAGCAGTTTGTCGCCACGGTCGGTCTACGAGCAGTACTTC. It encodes CASSLSPRSVYEQYF.

V is TRBV9 and J is TRBJ2-1; 14 positions agree with TRBD2. The CDR3 covers 17 residues. J gave up 8 bases and V 2 bases, and 9 bases lay outside the gene matches. Germline V CDR1 and CDR2: SGDLS, YYNGEE. The CDR3 here is CASSVTGLAGVGDEQFF. CDR3 nucleotide sequence: TGTGCCAGCAGCGTGACGGGACTAGCGGGGGTCGGGGATGAGCAGTTCTTC.

There are a few counts of this clonotype. V gene TRBV20-1 combines with J gene TRBJ1-1, with unresolved D. CDR1 and CDR2 from the germline V gene are DFQATT and SNEGSKA (reference sequence). Between the trimmed V and J ends, which lost 0 bases and 1 base, there was a span of 15 bases. CDR3 length: 16 amino acids. CDR3 loop: CSARDRVLGGNTEAFF. CDR3 nucleotides: TGCAGTGCTAGAGATAGGGTGTTGGGAGGGAACACTGAAGCTTTCTTT.

This clonotype was counted between two and nine times. V is TRBV2 and J is TRBJ2-3; TRBD2 matches at 8 bases. CDR1 and CDR2 (germline): SNHLY, FYNNEI. This CDR3 comprises 16 residues. The V and J ends lost 8 bases and 0 bases, in that order; junction bases with no gene match: 10. DNA of the CDR3: TGTGCCAGCCGCAAGGGGCTAGCGGGTAGCACAGATACGCAGTATTTT. Encoded protein: CASRKGLAGSTDTQYF.

This clonotype was detected only a few times. The CDR3 spells CAISEGFTDTQYF. The CDR3 coding sequence is TGTGCCATCAGTGAAGGTTTCACAGATACGCAGTATTTT. The V call is TRBV10-3, the J call TRBJ2-3; D is unclear. V shed 3 bases and J shed 2 bases, with 6 bases lying between them. CDR3 size: 13 residues. From germline, CDR1 is ENHRY and CDR2 SYGVKD.

The rearrangement joins TRBV7-2 to TRBJ1-6; 7 bases line up with TRBD1. The germline gives CDR1 SGHTA, CDR2 FQGNSA. The CDR3 extends over 16 amino acids. The V and J ends lost 4 bases and 6 bases, in that order; junction bases with no gene match: 9. CDR3 region: CASSSLGQTLNSPLHF. Written as DNA, the CDR3 is TGTGCCAGCAGCTCATTGGGACAGACCCTTAATTCACCCCTCCACTTT. The whole variable domain, remainder taken from reference TRBV7-2 and TRBJ1-6, is GAGVSQSPSNKVTEKGKDVELRCDPISGHTALYWYRQSLGQGLEFLIYFQGNSAPDKSGLPSDRFSAERTGGSVSTLTIQRTQQEDSAVYLCASSSLGQTLNSPLHFGNGTRLTVT.

The table lists this clonotype with a few counts. V usage is TRBV6-2 or TRBV6-3 and J usage is TRBJ2-1; D tentatively fits TRBD1 or TRBD2 (6 bases each). V was clipped by 3 bases and J by 4 bases, with 16 bases between them. Germline V lookup: CDR1 MNHEY, CDR2 SVGEGT. The CDR3 length is 16 residues. The DNA for the CDR3 is TGTGCCAGCAGTTATCTATCCGGGGGCCTTTACAATGAGCAGTTCTTC. Encoded protein: CASSYLSGGLYNEQFF.

This clonotype was seen at least ten times. V and J are TRBV20-1 and TRBJ1-2, with D possibly TRBD1 on 5 matching bases. The CDR3 is made up of 13 amino acids. V lost 0 bases, J lost 8 bases, and 13 bases lay in between. The germline gives CDR1 DFQATT, CDR2 SNEGSKA (reference sequence). CDR3 residues: CSARDTGGAGYTF. The CDR3 DNA follows: TGCAGTGCTAGAGATACCGGGGGTGCGGGCTACACCTTC.

This clonotype was seen more than once but under ten times. This chain uses TRBV4-3 with TRBJ2-2; possible D gene TRBD1, 5 bases. This CDR3 spans 15 amino acids. The V end was cut by 4 bases, the J end by 4 bases, with 13 bases between. Looked up from germline, CDR1 is LGHNA and CDR2 is YSLEER. Here the CDR3 reads CASSRIVQGTGELFF. The CDR3 bases are TGCGCCAGCAGCCGGATCGTCCAGGGCACCGGGGAGCTGTTTTTT.